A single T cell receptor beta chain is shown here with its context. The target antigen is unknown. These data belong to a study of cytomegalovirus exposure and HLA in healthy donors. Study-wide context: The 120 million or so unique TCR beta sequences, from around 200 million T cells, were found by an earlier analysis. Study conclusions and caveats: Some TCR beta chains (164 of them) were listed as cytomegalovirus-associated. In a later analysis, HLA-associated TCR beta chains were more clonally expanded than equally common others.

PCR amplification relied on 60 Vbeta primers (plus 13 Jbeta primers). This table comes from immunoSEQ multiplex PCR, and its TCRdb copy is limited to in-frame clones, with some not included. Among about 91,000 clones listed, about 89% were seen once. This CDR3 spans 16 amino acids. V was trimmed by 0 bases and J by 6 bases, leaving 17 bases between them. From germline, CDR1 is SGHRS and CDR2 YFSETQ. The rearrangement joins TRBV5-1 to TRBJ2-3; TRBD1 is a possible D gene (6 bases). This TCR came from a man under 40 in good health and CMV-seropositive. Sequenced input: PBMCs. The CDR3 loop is CASSLAPRPDRDTQYF. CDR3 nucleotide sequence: TGCGCCAGCAGCTTGGCTCCTCGCCCTGACAGGGATACGCAGTATTTT.